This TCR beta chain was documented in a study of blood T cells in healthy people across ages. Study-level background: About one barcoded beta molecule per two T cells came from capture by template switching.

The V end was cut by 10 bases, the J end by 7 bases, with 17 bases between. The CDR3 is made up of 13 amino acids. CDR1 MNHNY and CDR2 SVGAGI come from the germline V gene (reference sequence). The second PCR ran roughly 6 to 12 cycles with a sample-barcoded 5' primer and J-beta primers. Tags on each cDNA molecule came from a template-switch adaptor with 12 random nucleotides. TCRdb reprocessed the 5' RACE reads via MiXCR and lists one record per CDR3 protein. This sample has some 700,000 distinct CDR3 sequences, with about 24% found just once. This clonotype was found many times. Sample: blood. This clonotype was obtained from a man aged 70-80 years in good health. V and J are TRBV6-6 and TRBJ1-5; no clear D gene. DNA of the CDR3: TGTGCCACCACTCAAAATCGGGAACAGCCCCAGCATTTT. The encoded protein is CATTQNREQPQHF.